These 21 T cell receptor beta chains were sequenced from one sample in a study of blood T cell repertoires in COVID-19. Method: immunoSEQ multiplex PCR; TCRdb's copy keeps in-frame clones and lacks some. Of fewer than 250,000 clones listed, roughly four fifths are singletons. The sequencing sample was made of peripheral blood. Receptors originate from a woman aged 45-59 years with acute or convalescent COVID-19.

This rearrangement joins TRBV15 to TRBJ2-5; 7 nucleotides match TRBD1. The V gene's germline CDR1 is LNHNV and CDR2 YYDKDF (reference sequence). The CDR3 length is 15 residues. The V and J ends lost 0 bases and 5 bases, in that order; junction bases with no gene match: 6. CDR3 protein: CATSRDRGLGETQYF. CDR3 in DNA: TGTGCCACCAGCAGAGACAGGGGGTTAGGGGAGACCCAGTACTTC. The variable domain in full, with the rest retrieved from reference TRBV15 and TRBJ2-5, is DAMVIQNPRYQVTQFGKPVTLSCSQTLNHNVMYWYQQKSSQAPKLLFHYYDKDFNNEADTPDNFQSRRPNTSFCFLDIRSPGLGDTAMYLCATSRDRGLGETQYFGPGTRLLVL.

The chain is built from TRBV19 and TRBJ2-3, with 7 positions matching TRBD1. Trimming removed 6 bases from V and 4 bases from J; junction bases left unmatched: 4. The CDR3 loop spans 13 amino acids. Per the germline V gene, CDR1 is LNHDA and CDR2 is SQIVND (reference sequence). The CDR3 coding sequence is TGTGCCAGTAGCAACAGGGGCCCAGATACGCAGTATTTT. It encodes CASSNRGPDTQYF.

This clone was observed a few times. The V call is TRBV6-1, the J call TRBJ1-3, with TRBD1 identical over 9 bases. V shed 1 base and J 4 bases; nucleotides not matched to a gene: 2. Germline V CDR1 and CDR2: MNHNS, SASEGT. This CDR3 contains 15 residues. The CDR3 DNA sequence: TGTGCCAGCAGTGAAGGGACAGGGGCCGGAAACACCATATATTTT. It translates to CASSEGTGAGNTIYF.

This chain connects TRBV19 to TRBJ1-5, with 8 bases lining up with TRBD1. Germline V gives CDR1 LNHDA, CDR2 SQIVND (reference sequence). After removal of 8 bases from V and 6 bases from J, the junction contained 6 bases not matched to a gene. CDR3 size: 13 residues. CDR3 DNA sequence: TGTGCCAGTGGAGGACAGGGCCTTCAGCCCCAGCATTTT. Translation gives CASGGQGLQPQHF.

CDR3 DNA: TGTGCCAGCAGCACTAGCGGGGGGGATACGCAGTATTTT. Translated, it gives CASSTSGGDTQYF. V is TRBV4-2 and J is TRBJ2-3; 12 nucleotides agree with TRBD2. In germline, CDR1 is LGHNA, CDR2 YNFKEQ. Losses at the gene ends were 5 bases for V and 6 bases for J; bases not matched to a gene: 0. The length of the CDR3 is 13 residues.

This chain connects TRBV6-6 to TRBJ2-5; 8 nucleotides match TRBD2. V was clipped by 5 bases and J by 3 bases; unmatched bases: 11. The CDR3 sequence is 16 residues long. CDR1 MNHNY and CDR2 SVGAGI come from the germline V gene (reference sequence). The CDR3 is CASSPPGGRGKETQYF. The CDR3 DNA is TGTGCCAGCAGTCCCCCGGGAGGGCGAGGAAAAGAGACCCAGTACTTC.

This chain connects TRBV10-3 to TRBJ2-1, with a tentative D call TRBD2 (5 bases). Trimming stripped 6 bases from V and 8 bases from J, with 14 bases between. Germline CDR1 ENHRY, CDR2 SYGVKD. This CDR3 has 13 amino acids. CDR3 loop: CAIRDPPGDEQFF. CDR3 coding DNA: TGTGCCATCAGGGACCCACCCGGGGATGAGCAGTTCTTC.

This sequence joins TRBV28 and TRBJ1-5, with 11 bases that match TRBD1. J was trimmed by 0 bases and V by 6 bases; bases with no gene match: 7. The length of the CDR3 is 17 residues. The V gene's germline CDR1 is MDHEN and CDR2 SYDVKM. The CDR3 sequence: CASSLTGTGGSNQPQHF. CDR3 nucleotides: TGTGCCAGCAGCCTCACCGGGACAGGGGGTAGCAATCAGCCCCAGCATTTT.

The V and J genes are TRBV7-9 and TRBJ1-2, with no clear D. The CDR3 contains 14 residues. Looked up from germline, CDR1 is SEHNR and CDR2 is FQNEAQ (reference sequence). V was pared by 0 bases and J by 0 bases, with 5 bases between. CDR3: CASSLASSNYGYTF. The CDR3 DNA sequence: TGTGCCAGCAGCTTAGCGAGTTCTAACTATGGCTACACCTTC.

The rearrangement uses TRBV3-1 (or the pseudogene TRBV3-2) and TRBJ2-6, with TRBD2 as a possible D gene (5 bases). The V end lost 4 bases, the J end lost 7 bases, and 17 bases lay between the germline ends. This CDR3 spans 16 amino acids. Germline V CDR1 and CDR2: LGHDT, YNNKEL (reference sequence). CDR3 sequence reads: CASSRLTPGGANVLTF. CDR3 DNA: TGTGCCAGCAGCCGCCTTACCCCCGGAGGAGCCAACGTCCTGACTTTC.

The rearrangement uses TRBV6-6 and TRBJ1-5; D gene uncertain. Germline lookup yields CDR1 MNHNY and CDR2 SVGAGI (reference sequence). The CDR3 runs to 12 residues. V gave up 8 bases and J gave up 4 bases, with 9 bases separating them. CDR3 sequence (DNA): TGTGCCAGCGGGCCTCCTAATCAGCCCCAGCATTTT. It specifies CASGPPNQPQHF.

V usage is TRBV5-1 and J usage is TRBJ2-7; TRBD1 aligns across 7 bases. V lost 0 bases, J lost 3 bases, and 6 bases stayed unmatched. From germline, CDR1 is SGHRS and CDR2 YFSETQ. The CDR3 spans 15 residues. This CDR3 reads CASSLEARDSYEQYF. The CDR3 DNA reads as TGCGCCAGCAGCTTGGAGGCGAGGGACAGCTACGAGCAGTACTTC.

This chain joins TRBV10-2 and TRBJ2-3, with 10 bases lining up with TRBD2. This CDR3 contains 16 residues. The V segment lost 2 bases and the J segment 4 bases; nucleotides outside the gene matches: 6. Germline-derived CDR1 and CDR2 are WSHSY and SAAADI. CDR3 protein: CASSEARAGGPDTQYF. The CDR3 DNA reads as TGCGCCAGCAGTGAGGCAAGAGCGGGAGGGCCAGATACGCAGTATTTT.

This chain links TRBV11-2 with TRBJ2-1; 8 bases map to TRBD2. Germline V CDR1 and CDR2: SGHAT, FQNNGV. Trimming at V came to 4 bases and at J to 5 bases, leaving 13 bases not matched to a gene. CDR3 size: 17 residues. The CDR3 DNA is TGTGCCAGCAGCTCCCTGAGAGGTAGCGGGATGAACAATGAGCAGTTCTTC. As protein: CASSSLRGSGMNNEQFF.

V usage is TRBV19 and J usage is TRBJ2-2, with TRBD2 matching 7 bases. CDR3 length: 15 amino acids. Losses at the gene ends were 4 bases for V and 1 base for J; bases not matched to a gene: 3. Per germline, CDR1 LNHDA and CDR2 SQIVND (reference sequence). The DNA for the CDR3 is TGTGCCAGTAGTACCCTAGCGGTGAACACCGGGGAGCTGTTTTTT. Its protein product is CASSTLAVNTGELFF.

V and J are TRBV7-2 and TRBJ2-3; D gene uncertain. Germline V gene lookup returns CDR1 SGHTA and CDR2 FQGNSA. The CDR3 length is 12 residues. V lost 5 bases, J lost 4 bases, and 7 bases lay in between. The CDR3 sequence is CASSPSADTQYF. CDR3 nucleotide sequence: TGTGCCAGCAGCCCCTCCGCAGATACGCAGTATTTT.

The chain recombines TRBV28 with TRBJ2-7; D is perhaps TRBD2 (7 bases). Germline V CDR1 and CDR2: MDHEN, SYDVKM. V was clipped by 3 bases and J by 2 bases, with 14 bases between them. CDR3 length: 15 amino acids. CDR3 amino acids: CASSLMRGPTYEQYF. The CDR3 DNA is TGTGCCAGCAGTTTGATGCGGGGGCCTACCTACGAGCAGTACTTC.

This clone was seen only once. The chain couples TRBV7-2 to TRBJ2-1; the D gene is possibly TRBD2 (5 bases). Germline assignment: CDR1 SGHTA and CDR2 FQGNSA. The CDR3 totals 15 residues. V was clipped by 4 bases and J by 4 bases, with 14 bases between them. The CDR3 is CASSWEMATYNEQFF. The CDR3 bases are TGTGCCAGCAGCTGGGAGATGGCTACTTACAATGAGCAGTTCTTC.

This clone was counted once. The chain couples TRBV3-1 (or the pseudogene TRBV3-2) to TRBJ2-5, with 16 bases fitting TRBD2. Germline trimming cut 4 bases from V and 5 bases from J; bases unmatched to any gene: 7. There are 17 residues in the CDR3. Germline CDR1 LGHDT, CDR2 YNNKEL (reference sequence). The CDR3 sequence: CASSRGTSGRAFETQYF. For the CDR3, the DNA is TGTGCCAGCAGCCGTGGGACTAGCGGGAGGGCCTTTGAGACCCAGTACTTC.

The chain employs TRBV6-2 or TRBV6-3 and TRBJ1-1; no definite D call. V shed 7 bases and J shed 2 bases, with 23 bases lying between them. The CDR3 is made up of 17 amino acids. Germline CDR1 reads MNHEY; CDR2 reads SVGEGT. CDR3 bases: TGTGCCAGCACCCCCCGACAAGGGAGAGGAGCTAACACTGAAGCTTTCTTT. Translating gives CASTPRQGRGANTEAFF.

The chain's CDR3 is CASSSPGSSGANVLTF. DNA for the CDR3: TGTGCCAGTAGTTCTCCAGGGTCCTCTGGGGCCAACGTCCTGACTTTC. The chain has TRBV19 and TRBJ2-6; D possibly corresponds to TRBD1 (5 bases). The CDR3 has 16 residues. V was clipped by 5 bases and J by 0 bases, with 11 bases between them. The germline V gene encodes CDR1 LNHDA and CDR2 SQIVND (reference sequence).